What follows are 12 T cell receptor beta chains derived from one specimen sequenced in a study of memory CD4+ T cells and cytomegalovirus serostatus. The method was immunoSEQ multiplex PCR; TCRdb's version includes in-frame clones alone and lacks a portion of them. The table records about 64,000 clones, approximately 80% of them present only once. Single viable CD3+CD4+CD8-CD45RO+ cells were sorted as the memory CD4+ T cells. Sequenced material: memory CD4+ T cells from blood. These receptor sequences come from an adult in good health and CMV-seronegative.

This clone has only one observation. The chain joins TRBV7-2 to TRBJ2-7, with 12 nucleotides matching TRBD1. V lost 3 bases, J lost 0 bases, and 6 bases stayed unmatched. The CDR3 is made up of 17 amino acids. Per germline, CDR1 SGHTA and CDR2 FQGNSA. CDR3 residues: CASSFGTGGRSSYEQYF. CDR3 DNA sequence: TGTGCCAGCAGCTTCGGGACAGGGGGCCGGAGCTCCTACGAGCAGTACTTC.

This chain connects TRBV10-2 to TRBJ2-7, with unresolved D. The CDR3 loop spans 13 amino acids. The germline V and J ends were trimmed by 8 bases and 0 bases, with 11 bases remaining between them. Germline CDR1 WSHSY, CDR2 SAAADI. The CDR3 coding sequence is TGCGCCAGCTGGACCGCGAGCTCCTACGAGCAGTACTTC. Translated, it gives CASWTASSYEQYF.

The CDR3 reads CASSLPRTGGSYEQYF. CDR3 DNA sequence: TGTGCCAGCAGCTTGCCCCGGACAGGGGGTTCCTACGAGCAGTACTTC. The V gene is TRBV11-2, the J gene TRBJ2-7; 10 nucleotides match TRBD1. CDR1 SGHAT and CDR2 FQNNGV come from the germline V gene. V shed 3 bases and J 1 base; nucleotides not matched to a gene: 6. This CDR3 has 16 amino acids.

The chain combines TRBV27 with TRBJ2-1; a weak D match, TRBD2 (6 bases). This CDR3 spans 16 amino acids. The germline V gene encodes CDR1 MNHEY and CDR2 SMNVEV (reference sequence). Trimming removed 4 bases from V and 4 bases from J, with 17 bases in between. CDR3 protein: CASSSREARRYNEQFF. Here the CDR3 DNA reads TGTGCCAGCAGTTCCAGGGAGGCCCGACGATACAATGAGCAGTTCTTC.

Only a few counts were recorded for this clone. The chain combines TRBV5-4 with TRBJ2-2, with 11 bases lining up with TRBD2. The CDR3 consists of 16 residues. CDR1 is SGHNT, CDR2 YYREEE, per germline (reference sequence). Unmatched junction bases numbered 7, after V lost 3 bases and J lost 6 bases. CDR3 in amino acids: CASSSTSGSRAGELFF. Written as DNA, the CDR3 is TGTGCCAGCAGCTCTACTAGCGGGAGTAGGGCCGGGGAGCTGTTTTTT.

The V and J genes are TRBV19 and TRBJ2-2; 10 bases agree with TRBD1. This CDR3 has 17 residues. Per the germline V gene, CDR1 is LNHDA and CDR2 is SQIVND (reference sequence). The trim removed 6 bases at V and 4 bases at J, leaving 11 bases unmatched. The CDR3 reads CASRLTGGDRGTGELFF. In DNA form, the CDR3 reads TGTGCCAGTAGGCTGACAGGGGGCGACCGGGGCACCGGGGAGCTGTTTTTT.

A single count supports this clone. The CDR3 bases are TGTGCCAGCAGCTTATACCTCTCCGAGACCCAGTACTTC. It codes for CASSLYLSETQYF. This chain uses TRBV7-8 with TRBJ2-5, with D uncertain. This CDR3 is 13 amino acids long. Germline V gene sequence: CDR1 SGHVS, CDR2 FQNEAQ. The germline V and J ends were trimmed by 2 bases and 5 bases, with 9 bases remaining between them.

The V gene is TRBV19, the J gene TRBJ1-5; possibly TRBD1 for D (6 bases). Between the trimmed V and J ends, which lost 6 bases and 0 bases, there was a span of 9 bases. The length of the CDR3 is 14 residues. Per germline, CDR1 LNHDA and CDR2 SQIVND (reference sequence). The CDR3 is CASRRTVSNQPQHF. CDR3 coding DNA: TGTGCCAGTAGAAGGACAGTTAGCAATCAGCCCCAGCATTTT.

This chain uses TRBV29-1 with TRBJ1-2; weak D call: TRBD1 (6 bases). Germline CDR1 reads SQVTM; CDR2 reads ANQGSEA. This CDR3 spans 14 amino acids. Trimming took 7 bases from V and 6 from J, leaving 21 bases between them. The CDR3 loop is CSAHLAGARDGYTF. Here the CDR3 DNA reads TGCAGCGCCCACCTCGCGGGGGCAAGAGATGGCTACACCTTC.

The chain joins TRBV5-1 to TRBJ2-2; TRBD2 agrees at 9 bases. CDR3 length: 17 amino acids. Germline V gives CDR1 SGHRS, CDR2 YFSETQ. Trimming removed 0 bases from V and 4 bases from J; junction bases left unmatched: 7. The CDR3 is CASSLAGLALGTGELFF. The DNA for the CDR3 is TGCGCCAGCAGCTTGGCGGGACTAGCCTTGGGCACCGGGGAGCTGTTTTTT. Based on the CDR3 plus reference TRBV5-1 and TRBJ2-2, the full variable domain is KAGVTQTPRYLIKTRGQQVTLSCSPISGHRSVSWYQQTPGQGLQFLFEYFSETQRNKGNFPGRFSGRQFSNSRSEMNVSTLELGDSALYLCASSLAGLALGTGELFFGEGSRLTVL.

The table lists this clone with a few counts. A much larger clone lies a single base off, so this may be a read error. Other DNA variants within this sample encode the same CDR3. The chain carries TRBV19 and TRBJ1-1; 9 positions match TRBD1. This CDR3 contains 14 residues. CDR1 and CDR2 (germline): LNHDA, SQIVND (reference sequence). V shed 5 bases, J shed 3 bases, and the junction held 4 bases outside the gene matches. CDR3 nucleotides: TGTGCCAGTAGTTTTCGGACAGGGGACACTGAAGCTTTCTTT. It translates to CASSFRTGDTEAFF.

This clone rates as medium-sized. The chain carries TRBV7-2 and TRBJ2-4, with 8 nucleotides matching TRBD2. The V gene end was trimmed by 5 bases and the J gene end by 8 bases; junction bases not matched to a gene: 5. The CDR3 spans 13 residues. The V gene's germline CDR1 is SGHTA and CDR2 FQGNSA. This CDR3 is CASSRGGGDIQYF. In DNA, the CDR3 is TGTGCCAGCAGCCGGGGGGGAGGGGACATTCAGTACTTC.